These T cell receptor beta chains were read from a single sample in a study of blood T cell repertoires in COVID-19. This table comes from immunoSEQ multiplex PCR, and its TCRdb copy is limited to in-frame clones, with some not included. The sample contains under 150,000 clones, roughly 84% of which appear only once. Material for sequencing was PBMCs or T cells enriched from blood (not recorded which). The receptors stem from a middle-aged man in a cohort exposed to, infected with or recovered from COVID-19 (not recorded which). The CDR3 runs from the conserved cysteine through the conserved F or W. The D gene is left open where the match is weak.

length | V | D | CDR3
16 | TRBV3-1/TRBV3-2 | TRBD1 | CASSLFRGRESTEAFF
16 | TRBV5-6 | . | CASSLEGYSYNSPLHF
13 | TRBV29-1 | TRBD2 | CSVGGGPSNEQFF
12 | TRBV10-2 | . | CASSQGAETQYF
15 | TRBV5-1 | TRBD1 | CASSLAGQENQPQHF
14 | TRBV28 | TRBD2 | CASSWTSGRVRQFF
12 | TRBV7-2 | . | CASSLDRVGAFF
15 | TRBV19 | . | CASRRGPLMNTEAFF
15 | TRBV5-1 | . | CASSISVGGTYEQYF
15 | TRBV24-1 | . | CATSHPTGYYTEAFF
13 | TRBV10-3 | TRBD1 | CATLGGQANEQYF
15 | TRBV5-5 | TRBD1 | CASSPGTVSGNTIYF
15 | TRBV3-1/TRBV3-2 | TRBD1 | CASSLVQGAGNTIYF
14 | TRBV19 | . | CASTRQGNNSPLHF
14 | TRBV5-1 | . | CASSLATGEETQYF
14 | TRBV5-1 | . | CASSLGQANTEAFF
16 | TRBV4-2 | TRBD2 | CASSQATSGRTDTQYF
15 | TRBV19 | TRBD1 | CASRSTGDGNQPQHF
14 | TRBV7-8 | TRBD2 | CASSFVWEGETQYF
12 | TRBV10-3 | . | CAIRKGEGGYTF
14 | TRBV7-3 | TRBD1 | CASSFSGTGVRAFF
13 | TRBV19 | . | CASQDRTNEKLFF
14 | TRBV2 | TRBD1 | CASRRDRWDTEAFF
16 | TRBV30 | TRBD1 | CAWRVLYRDSYTEAFF
16 | TRBV5-4 | TRBD2 | CASSTGLAGGADTQYF
15 | TRBV27 | . | CASSEEGLAPDEQYF
13 | TRBV10-3 | . | CAISDLPNTEAFF
17 | TRBV27 | TRBD1 | CASSSLGGQGSNQPQHF
12 | TRBV27 | TRBD1 | CASSRGDSPLHF
16 | TRBV11-3 | . | CASSPDPNGFDNEQFF
13 | TRBV28 | . | CASSTQGGVLQFF
16 | TRBV7-7 | . | CASSSGDVGAGNTIYF
13 | TRBV7-2 | TRBD1 | CASSSDRFNEQFF
14 | TRBV7-2 | . | CASSLVTRGETQYF
12 | TRBV29-1 | TRBD1 | CSVVLGGDGYTF
15 | TRBV7-7 | . | CASSLAGPFTDTQYF
16 | TRBV4-2 | TRBD2 | CASSQTGGSFTGELFF
15 | TRBV7-6 | . | CASSLFRSSYNEQFF
16 | TRBV27 | . | CASNSVAATEGYEQYF
19 | TRBV30 | TRBD1 | CAWSIPRVIPGQGSTEAFF
11 | TRBV20-1 | . | CSALLREIQYF
13 | TRBV25-1 | . | CASSEAGLYGYTF
13 | TRBV30 | TRBD1 | CAWNDRGQSPLHF
13 | TRBV7-2 | . | CASRSPSYNEQFF
15 | TRBV5-6 | . | CASSLGRAGTDTQYF
16 | TRBV23-1 | TRBD1 | CASSLYYRGVTDTQYF
11 | TRBV4-1 | . | CASSLRGEAFF
16 | TRBV13 | TRBD1 | CASSPDTITGGSGYTF
16 | TRBV6-5 | . | CASSYSVGGVGYGYTF
16 | TRBV23-1 | . | CASSQFHTYSNQPQHF
14 | TRBV7-9 | . | CASSLVSSTDTQYF
14 | TRBV5-1 | . | CASSLLGVEETQYF
9 | TRBV20-1 | . | CSASVYYTF
15 | TRBV19 | . | CASARQPGGNQPQHF
13 | TRBV6-5 | . | CASIRGNTGELFF
16 | TRBV27 | . | CASSLTLGRGNSPLHF
14 | TRBV19 | TRBD1 | CASSPDRVDYGYTF
13 | TRBV11-2 | TRBD2 | CASKASGIYEQYF
16 | TRBV5-1 | TRBD1 | CASSSGGGQGYYEQYF